This T cell receptor (beta chain) was recovered during a study of response to subunit inactivated influenza vaccine. Study-level results: Few new T cells, the authors suggested, are recruited by each seasonal influenza vaccination.

This clonotype was counted a single time. Its antigen remains unidentified. TCRdb passed the RT-PCR reads through MiXCR, listing each CDR3 protein once. The sample has fewer than 250,000 distinct CDR3 sequences; about 15% are singletons. CDR1 and CDR2 (germline): SGHAT, FQNNGV. After removal of 0 bases from V and 0 bases from J, the junction contained 8 bases not matched to a gene. This CDR3 has 18 residues. The gene calls are TRBV11-2 and TRBJ2-3; 8 bases are shared with TRBD2. The clonotype was recovered from a middle-aged man who received an inactivated influenza vaccine. The sample here was CD8+ T cells sorted from PBMCs, taken 4 to 6 days after vaccination. The CDR3 spells CASSLEAQLAASTDTQYF. CDR3 DNA sequence: TGTGCCAGCAGCTTAGAAGCCCAACTAGCGGCTAGCACAGATACGCAGTATTTT.